Listed here are 14 T cell receptor beta chains from one sample, sequenced in a study of T cell changes during pregnancy in multiple sclerosis. Sequencing used immunoSEQ multiplex PCR; TCRdb keeps in-frame clones, though not all of them. The table has 50,000 or so clones, 93% seen once; the top ten hold under 2%. The specimen was peripheral blood, collected in the second trimester of pregnancy. The receptor source for this set is a female donor with multiple sclerosis, enrolled in a pregnancy study.

The CDR3 nucleotides are TGTGCCAGCAGCGTAGTAGGTAGTAGTCGGGATGAGCAGTTCTTC. This codes for CASSVVGSSRDEQFF. The gene calls are TRBV9 and TRBJ2-1; D gene unclear. This CDR3 comprises 15 residues. V shed 0 bases and J shed 8 bases, with 15 bases lying between them. From germline, CDR1 is SGDLS and CDR2 YYNGEE.

V and J are TRBV10-1 and TRBJ1-5; D is unclear. The CDR3 totals 17 residues. Germline CDR1 WNHNN, CDR2 SYGVQD (reference sequence). V gave up 8 bases and J gave up 3 bases, with 23 bases separating them. The CDR3 spells CASPLKATDYFNQPQHF. The CDR3 bases are TGCGCCAGCCCCCTAAAAGCGACCGATTATTTCAATCAGCCCCAGCATTTT.

The gene calls are TRBV28 and TRBJ2-6; 7 bases map to TRBD1. Germline V gives CDR1 MDHEN, CDR2 SYDVKM. This CDR3 has 19 residues. The J segment lost 0 bases and the V segment lost 3 bases, leaving 11 bases of the junction unmatched. The CDR3 nucleotides read TGTGCCAGCAGTTTGTCCGGGACAGTAATTCCCTCTGGGGCCAACGTCCTGACTTTC. Translated: CASSLSGTVIPSGANVLTF.

V usage is TRBV4-1 and J usage is TRBJ2-3; 13 nucleotides match TRBD2. This CDR3 spans 17 amino acids. From germline, CDR1 is MGHRA and CDR2 YSYEKL. V dropped 1 base and J dropped 5; count of bases not matched to a gene: 6. The DNA of the CDR3 is TGCGCCAGCAGCCAAGTGCCTACTAGCGGGAGGGGAGATACGCAGTATTTT. Translated: CASSQVPTSGRGDTQYF.

The chain recombines TRBV19 with TRBJ1-5; D is possibly TRBD1 (6 bases). Trimming took off 8 bases at V and 10 bases at J, with 9 bases between the two ends. The CDR3 has 10 amino acids. Germline CDR1 LNHDA, CDR2 SQIVND (reference sequence). In nucleotides, the CDR3 is TGTGCCAGTGGACAGCCACCCCAGCATTTT. This gives the protein CASGQPPQHF.

The CDR3 sequence: CASSDPQTRADTQYF. In DNA, the CDR3 is TGTGCCAGCAGTGACCCCCAGACTAGGGCAGATACGCAGTATTTT. The chain combines TRBV2 with TRBJ2-3, with D maybe TRBD2 (6 bases). This CDR3 contains 15 residues. The germline V gene has CDR1 SNHLY and CDR2 FYNNEI. Deletions cut 3 bases from V and 4 bases from J, with 14 bases between.

The chain joins TRBV27 to TRBJ1-3, with D perhaps matching TRBD1 (6 bases). This CDR3 spans 16 amino acids. In germline, CDR1 is MNHEY, CDR2 SMNVEV (reference sequence). V gave up 2 bases and J gave up 4 bases, with 15 bases separating them. The CDR3 bases are TGTGCCAGCAGTTTAACGGCGACAGGAGAAGGAAACACCATATATTTT. Its protein is CASSLTATGEGNTIYF.

The CDR3 sequence: CASSLAGQGAAKNIQYF. The DNA of the CDR3 is TGTGCCAGCAGCTTAGCGGGACAGGGGGCGGCCAAAAACATTCAGTACTTC. The chain has TRBV7-9 and TRBJ2-4; TRBD1 matches at 12 bases. The length of the CDR3 is 17 residues. Trimming at V came to 0 bases and at J to 1 base, leaving 1 base not matched to a gene. CDR1 and CDR2 from the germline V gene are SEHNR and FQNEAQ (reference sequence). The full variable domain, with the rest looked up from reference TRBV7-9 and TRBJ2-4, is DTGVSQNPRHKITKRGQNVTFRCDPISEHNRLYWYRQTLGQGPEFLTYFQNEAQLEKSRLLSDRFSAERPKGSFSTLEIQRTEQGDSAMYLCASSLAGQGAAKNIQYFGAGTRLSVL.

The chain has TRBV2 and TRBJ2-1; D is possibly TRBD2 (6 bases). The CDR3 spans 15 residues. The V end was cut by 6 bases, the J end by 5 bases, with 17 bases between. The germline CDR1 and CDR2 sequences are SNHLY and FYNNEI. This CDR3 is CASSRERVKHNEQFF. The CDR3 bases are TGTGCCAGCAGCAGAGAGCGGGTGAAGCACAATGAGCAGTTCTTC.

The J gene is TRBJ1-2, the V gene TRBV9; 7 bases fit TRBD1. Germline V gene sequence: CDR1 SGDLS, CDR2 YYNGEE. The CDR3 consists of 14 residues. The V segment lost 0 bases and the J segment 5 bases; nucleotides outside the gene matches: 4. The CDR3, as DNA: TGTGCCAGCAGCGTAGCAGACAGGGCATATGGCTACACCTTC. Its protein is CASSVADRAYGYTF.

The V gene is TRBV4-3, the J gene TRBJ1-5, with 10 positions matching TRBD1. Germline loops: CDR1 LGHNA, CDR2 YSLEER. CDR3 length equals 15 residues. V shed 4 bases and J 1 base; nucleotides not matched to a gene: 1. CDR3 in DNA: TGCGCCAGCAGCCCGGACAGGGGGAGCAATCAGCCCCAGCATTTT. This gives the protein CASSPDRGSNQPQHF.

The rearrangement uses TRBV9 and TRBJ2-3; 10 nucleotides match TRBD2. The CDR3 loop spans 14 amino acids. The germline V gene has CDR1 SGDLS and CDR2 YYNGEE. The V gene end was trimmed by 0 bases and the J gene end by 5 bases; junction bases not matched to a gene: 0. The CDR3 bases are TGTGCCAGCAGCGTAGGACTAGCGGGAGATACGCAGTATTTT. Translation gives CASSVGLAGDTQYF.

This sequence joins TRBV6-5 and TRBJ1-2; 8 bases fit TRBD1. The V gene's germline CDR1 is MNHEY and CDR2 SVGAGI. This CDR3 spans 14 amino acids. The V gene end was trimmed by 5 bases and the J gene end by 8 bases; junction bases not matched to a gene: 10. The CDR3 sequence is CASSNRGTGNGYTF. CDR3 DNA sequence: TGTGCCAGCAGTAACAGGGGGACGGGAAACGGCTACACCTTC.

The chain is built from TRBV14 and TRBJ2-1; D is undetermined. Germline assignment: CDR1 SGHDN and CDR2 FVKESK. Trimming removed 1 base from V and 7 bases from J, with 8 bases in between. The CDR3 has 13 amino acids. CDR3 protein: CASSQVRRNEQFF. The CDR3 bases are TGTGCCAGCAGCCAAGTCCGGCGGAATGAGCAGTTCTTC.